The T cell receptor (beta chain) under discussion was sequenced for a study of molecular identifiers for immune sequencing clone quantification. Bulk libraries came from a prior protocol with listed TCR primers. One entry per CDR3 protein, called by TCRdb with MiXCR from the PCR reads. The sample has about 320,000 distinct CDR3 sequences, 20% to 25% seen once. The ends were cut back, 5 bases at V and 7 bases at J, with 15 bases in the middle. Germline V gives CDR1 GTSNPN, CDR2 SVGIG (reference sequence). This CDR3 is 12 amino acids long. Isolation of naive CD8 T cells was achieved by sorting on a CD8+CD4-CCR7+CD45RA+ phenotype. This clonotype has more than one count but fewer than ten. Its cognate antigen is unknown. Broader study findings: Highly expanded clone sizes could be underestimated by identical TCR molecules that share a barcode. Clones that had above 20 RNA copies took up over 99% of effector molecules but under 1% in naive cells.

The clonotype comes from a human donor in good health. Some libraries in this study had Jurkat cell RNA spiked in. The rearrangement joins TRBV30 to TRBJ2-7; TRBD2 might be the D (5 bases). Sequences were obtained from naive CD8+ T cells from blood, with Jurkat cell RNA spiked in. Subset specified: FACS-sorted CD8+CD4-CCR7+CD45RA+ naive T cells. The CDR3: CAWGNEGGEQYF. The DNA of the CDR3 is TGTGCCTGGGGAAATGAAGGCGGGGAGCAGTACTTC.